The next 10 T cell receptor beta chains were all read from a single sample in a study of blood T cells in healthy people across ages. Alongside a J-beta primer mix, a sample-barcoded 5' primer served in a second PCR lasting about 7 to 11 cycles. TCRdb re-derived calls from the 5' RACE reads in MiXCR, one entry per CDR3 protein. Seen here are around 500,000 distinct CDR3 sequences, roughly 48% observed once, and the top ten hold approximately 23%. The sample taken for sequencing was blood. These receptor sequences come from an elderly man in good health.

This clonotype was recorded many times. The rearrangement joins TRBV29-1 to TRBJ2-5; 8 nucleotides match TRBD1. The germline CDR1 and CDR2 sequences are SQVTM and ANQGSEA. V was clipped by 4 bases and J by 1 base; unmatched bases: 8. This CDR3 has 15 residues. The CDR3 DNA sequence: TGCAGCGTTGGTGGGACAGGACCTATCCAAGAGACCCAGTACTTC. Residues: CSVGGTGPIQETQYF.

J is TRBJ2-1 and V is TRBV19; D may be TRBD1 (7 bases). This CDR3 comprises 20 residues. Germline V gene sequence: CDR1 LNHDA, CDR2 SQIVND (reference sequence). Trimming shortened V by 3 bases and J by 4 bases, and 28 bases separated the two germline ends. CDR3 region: CASSMGQRRGALILYNEQFF. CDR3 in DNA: TGTGCCAGTAGTATGGGACAGCGTAGGGGGGCCCTTATTTTATACAATGAGCAGTTCTTC.

The chain's CDR3 is CASSPLTGISFNEQFF. CDR3 DNA sequence: TGTGCCAGCAGTCCCCTAACGGGGATCTCTTTCAATGAGCAGTTCTTC. This chain connects TRBV27 to TRBJ2-1, with D possibly matching TRBD2 (5 bases). Germline assignment: CDR1 MNHEY and CDR2 SMNVEV (reference sequence). The CDR3 totals 16 residues. Deletions cut 5 bases from V and 6 bases from J, with 20 bases between.

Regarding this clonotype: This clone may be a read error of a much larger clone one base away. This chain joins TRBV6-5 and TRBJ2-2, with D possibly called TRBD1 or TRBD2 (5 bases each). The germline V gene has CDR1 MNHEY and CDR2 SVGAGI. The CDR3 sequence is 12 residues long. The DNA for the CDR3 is TGTGCCAGCCAGGGTGATACCGGGGAGCCGTTTTTT. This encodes CASQGDTGEPFF.

This CDR3 is CASSYGGGSTDTQYF. The CDR3 bases are TGTGCCAGCAGTTATGGGGGAGGGAGCACAGATACGCAGTATTTT. The rearrangement links TRBV6-5 to TRBJ2-3, with TRBD2 identical over 7 bases. With V trimmed by 3 bases and J by 0 bases, 3 bases remained unmatched. The CDR3 loop spans 15 amino acids. CDR1 MNHEY and CDR2 SVGAGI come from the germline V gene.

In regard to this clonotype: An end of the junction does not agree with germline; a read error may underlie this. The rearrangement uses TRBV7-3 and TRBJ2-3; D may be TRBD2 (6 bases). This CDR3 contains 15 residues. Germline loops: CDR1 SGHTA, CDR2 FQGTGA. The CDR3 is CASSLTGTSTDTQYF. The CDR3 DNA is TGTGCCAGCAGCCTAACGGGGACTAGCACAGATACGCAGTATTTT.

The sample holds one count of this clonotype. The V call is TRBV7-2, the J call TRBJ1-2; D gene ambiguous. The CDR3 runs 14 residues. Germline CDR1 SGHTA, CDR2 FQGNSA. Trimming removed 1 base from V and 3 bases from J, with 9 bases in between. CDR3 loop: CASSLEGNHYGYTF. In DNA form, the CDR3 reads TGTGCCAGCAGCTTAGAAGGCAACCACTATGGCTACACCTTC.

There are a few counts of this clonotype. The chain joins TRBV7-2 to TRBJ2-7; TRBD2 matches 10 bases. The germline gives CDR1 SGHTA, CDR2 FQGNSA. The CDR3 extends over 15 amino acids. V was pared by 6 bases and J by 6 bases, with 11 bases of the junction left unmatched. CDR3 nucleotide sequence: TGTGCCAGCAGATCAGGGACTAGCGAGTCTGGCGAGCAGTACTTC. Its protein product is CASRSGTSESGEQYF.

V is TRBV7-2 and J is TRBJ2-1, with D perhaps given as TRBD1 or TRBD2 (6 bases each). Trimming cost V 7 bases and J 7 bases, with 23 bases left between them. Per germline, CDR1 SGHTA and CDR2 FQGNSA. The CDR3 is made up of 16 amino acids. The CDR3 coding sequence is TGTGCCAGCAACAAAGCGCGGACAGCGGGTGGTAATGAGCAGTTCTTC. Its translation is CASNKARTAGGNEQFF. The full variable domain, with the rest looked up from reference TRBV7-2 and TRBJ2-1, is GAGVSQSPSNKVTEKGKDVELRCDPISGHTALYWYRQSLGQGLEFLIYFQGNSAPDKSGLPSDRFSAERTGGSVSTLTIQRTQQEDSAVYLCASNKARTAGGNEQFFGPGTRLTVL.

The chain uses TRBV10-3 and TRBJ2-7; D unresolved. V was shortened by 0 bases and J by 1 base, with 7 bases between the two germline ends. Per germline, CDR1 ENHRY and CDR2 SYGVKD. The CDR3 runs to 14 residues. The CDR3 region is CAISESKQSYEQYF. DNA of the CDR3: TGTGCCATCAGTGAGTCGAAGCAATCCTACGAGCAGTACTTC.